The next 8 T cell receptor beta chains were all read from a single sample in a study of T-cell memory formation after mild COVID-19. TCRdb processed the 5' RACE reads anew with MiXCR; each CDR3 protein has one entry. Among about 140,000 distinct CDR3 sequences, under 30% were seen once, and the ten largest hold around a quarter. Sequencing was done on a sample of PBMCs or a T cell subset sorted from them (not recorded which). Every receptor here comes from an adult woman who had mild COVID-19 (a few samples of this study predate the infection). Cell type and time point are not known.

The chain carries TRBV12-3 or TRBV12-4 and TRBJ1-5; D possibly corresponds to TRBD1 (5 bases). V lost 7 bases, J lost 0 bases, and 13 bases lay in between. This CDR3 region has 15 residues. The CDR3, as DNA: TGTGCCAGCAACAGTGGTGGGACTAGCAATCAGCCCCAGCATTTT. Residues: CASNSGGTSNQPQHF.

The gene calls are TRBV12-3 or TRBV12-4 and TRBJ2-3; 7 bases are a match to TRBD1. The CDR3 consists of 15 residues. Trimming at V came to 5 bases and at J to 3 bases, leaving 8 bases not matched to a gene. The CDR3 reads CASSLSRDSTDTQYF. In DNA form, the CDR3 reads TGTGCCAGCAGTCTGTCCCGGGACAGTACAGATACGCAGTATTTT.

This clonotype was observed a few times. DNA of the CDR3: TGTGCCAGCAGTGACTTCCGGGGGACCTACAATGAGCAGTTCTTC. Translation gives CASSDFRGTYNEQFF. The chain employs TRBV2 and TRBJ2-1; TRBD2 is a possible D gene (6 bases). This CDR3 comprises 15 residues. Per germline, CDR1 SNHLY and CDR2 FYNNEI. The V gene lost 3 bases and the J gene lost 2 bases, with 11 bases spanning the gap.

At least ten counts were recorded for this clonotype. CDR3 DNA: TGTGCCAGCAGTTTAGCTTGGGGGAGAGAAGCTTTCTTT. Translating it yields CASSLAWGREAFF. V is TRBV27 and J is TRBJ1-1; maybe TRBD1 (5 bases). The ends were cut back, 2 bases at V and 8 bases at J, with 12 bases in the middle. From germline, CDR1 is MNHEY and CDR2 SMNVEV (reference sequence). The CDR3 is 13 amino acids.

DNA of the CDR3: TGTGCCACCAGCACCCCTCCCCTCCGAGGCTACACCTTC. As protein: CATSTPPLRGYTF. This chain uses TRBV15 with TRBJ1-2; D not certain. There are 13 residues in the CDR3. Per the germline V gene, CDR1 is LNHNV and CDR2 is YYDKDF (reference sequence). V lost 4 bases, J lost 8 bases, and 14 bases lay in between. The whole variable domain, remainder taken from reference TRBV15 and TRBJ1-2, is DAMVIQNPRYQVTQFGKPVTLSCSQTLNHNVMYWYQQKSSQAPKLLFHYYDKDFNNEADTPDNFQSRRPNTSFCFLDIRSPGLGDTAMYLCATSTPPLRGYTFGSGTRLTVV.

This chain links TRBV2 with TRBJ2-7, with D perhaps TRBD1 (6 bases). Trimming stripped 6 bases from V and 2 bases from J, with 14 bases between. Germline V gene sequence: CDR1 SNHLY, CDR2 FYNNEI. The CDR3 has 14 residues. This CDR3 is CASSRTGTPYEQYF. The CDR3 nucleotides read TGTGCCAGCAGCCGAACCGGGACACCCTACGAGCAGTACTTC.

The chain uses TRBV14 and TRBJ1-2, with a weak D call TRBD1 (5 bases). CDR3 length: 14 residues. The V end was cut by 4 bases, the J end by 4 bases, with 13 bases between. Germline CDR1 SGHDN, CDR2 FVKESK. The chain's CDR3 is CASSPRGTVYGYTF. The CDR3 nucleotides read TGTGCCAGCAGCCCACGAGGGACGGTCTATGGCTACACCTTC.

The chain has TRBV27 and TRBJ2-7; D might be TRBD1 (6 bases). The V end lost 2 bases, the J end lost 3 bases, and 14 bases lay between the germline ends. The CDR3 has 15 residues. Germline CDR1 is MNHEY and CDR2 is SMNVEV (reference sequence). This CDR3 reads CASSLRGITVYEQYF. The CDR3 bases are TGTGCCAGCAGTTTAAGGGGGATTACTGTCTACGAGCAGTACTTC.